The TCR beta chain under discussion was sequenced for a study of blood T cells in healthy people across ages. The wider study: About one barcoded beta molecule was captured per two T cells (by template switching).

Primers used in a second PCR of roughly 6 to 11 cycles were a sample-barcoded 5' primer and a J-beta primer mix. TCRdb itself ran the 5' RACE reads through MiXCR, one entry per CDR3 protein. Among some 640,000 distinct CDR3 sequences listed, around half were seen once. Whenever a sample was processed, at least 6 million PBMCs were isolated. J lost 7 bases, V lost 5 bases, and 1 base had no gene match. The CDR3 covers 11 residues. Germline CDR1 reads KGHDR; CDR2 reads SFDVKD. With regard to this clonotype: What it binds is unknown.

General study findings and limits: While age rose, TCR beta diversity per million T cells dropped in a roughly linear way. Not knowing donor CMV status may have confounded expanded clonotype changes.

This clonotype was sampled from a woman aged 55 to 70 in good health. The sample was blood. V is TRBV24-1 and J is TRBJ2-7; 7 bases line up with TRBD1. This chain's CDR3 is CATSGQGEQYF. CDR3 coding DNA: TGTGCCACCAGTGGACAGGGAGAGCAGTACTTC.